The 14 T cell receptor beta chains below come from one sample, sequenced in a study of cytomegalovirus exposure and HLA in healthy donors. Amplification used 60 Vbeta primers and 13 Jbeta primers. The repertoire was sequenced with immunoSEQ multiplex PCR; TCRdb's copy has only in-frame clones and lacks some. The repertoire consists of 98,000 or so clones, with approximately 80% occurring once and the leading ten covering roughly 5.4%. Source material: PBMCs. The receptor set was obtained from a woman between 18 and 29 years old in good health and CMV-seropositive.

V usage is TRBV14 and J usage is TRBJ2-3; no clear D. V shed 1 base and J shed 7 bases, with 18 bases lying between them. Germline V CDR1 and CDR2: SGHDN, FVKESK. The CDR3 contains 16 residues. The CDR3 here is CASSQGLMSGPYTQYF. The CDR3, as DNA: TGTGCCAGCAGCCAAGGCCTGATGTCAGGCCCTTATACGCAGTATTTT. Supplemented by reference TRBV14 and TRBJ2-3, the full variable domain reads EAGVTQFPSHSVIEKGQTVTLRCDPISGHDNLYWYRRVMGKEIKFLLHFVKESKQDESGMPNNRFLAERTGGTYSTLKVQPAELEDSGVYFCASSQGLMSGPYTQYFGPGTRLTVL.

As concerns this clone: In this CDR3 the conserved last residue, phenylalanine or tryptophan, is missing, so a read error is likely. The rearrangement links TRBV4-1 to TRBJ1-5; 8 bases fit TRBD1. CDR1 and CDR2 from the germline V gene are MGHRA and YSYEKL. J gave up 2 bases and V 3 bases, and 3 bases lay outside the gene matches. The CDR3 is 15 amino acids. CDR3 in DNA: TGCGCCAGCAGCCAGGACAGGGAAGGCAATCAGCCCCAGCATGTT. This translates into CASSQDREGNQPQHV.

This chain links TRBV10-3 with TRBJ2-2, with a tentative D call TRBD2 (6 bases). CDR1 and CDR2 from the germline V gene are ENHRY and SYGVKD. V lost 5 bases, J lost 6 bases, and 13 bases lay in between. This CDR3 comprises 14 residues. CDR3 in DNA: TGTGCCATCAGTCCAGCTAGCGACGCCGGGGAGCTGTTTTTT. It translates to CAISPASDAGELFF.

This sequence joins TRBV19 and TRBJ1-1; a possible D gene is TRBD1 (5 bases). The CDR3 is 14 residues long. The germline CDR1 and CDR2 sequences are LNHDA and SQIVND (reference sequence). Trimming pared 1 base from V and 3 bases from J, leaving 9 bases between. The chain's CDR3 is CASSIGGADTEAFF. The CDR3 bases are TGTGCCAGTAGTATAGGGGGCGCGGACACTGAAGCTTTCTTT.

The chain employs TRBV7-2 and TRBJ1-2; perhaps TRBD1 as D (5 bases). V was shortened by 5 bases and J by 8 bases, with 15 bases between the two germline ends. This CDR3 has 13 amino acids. The germline CDR1 and CDR2 sequences are SGHTA and FQGNSA. CDR3 in amino acids: CASSRGAAWGYTF. The CDR3 DNA reads as TGTGCCAGCAGCCGCGGGGCGGCTTGGGGCTACACCTTC.

This clone was seen a handful of times. Other DNA sequences of this sample code for an identical CDR3. This chain uses TRBV5-6 with TRBJ2-7, with D possibly being TRBD1 (6 bases). The CDR3 consists of 11 residues. The germline V and J ends were trimmed by 5 bases and 4 bases, with 7 bases remaining between them. Germline CDR1 is SGHDT and CDR2 is YYEEEE. This CDR3 reads CASSRGYEQYF. Here the CDR3 DNA reads TGTGCCAGCAGTAGGGGGTACGAGCAGTACTTC.

This sequence joins TRBV7-9 and TRBJ1-1; 8 bases map to TRBD1. The CDR3 spans 12 residues. The ends lost 7 bases at V and 3 bases at J; junction bases unmatched: 1. From germline, CDR1 is SEHNR and CDR2 FQNEAQ (reference sequence). The CDR3 loop reads CASIQGDTEAFF. The CDR3 nucleotides are TGTGCCAGCATACAGGGGGACACTGAAGCTTTCTTT.

The rearrangement joins TRBV9 to TRBJ1-1; 8 nucleotides line up with TRBD1. Germline V lookup: CDR1 SGDLS, CDR2 YYNGEE. This CDR3 is built from 16 residues. With V trimmed by 0 bases and J by 3 bases, 7 bases remained unmatched. The CDR3 sequence is CASSVGSGGGYTEAFF. The CDR3 bases are TGTGCCAGCAGCGTAGGGTCAGGGGGCGGGTACACTGAAGCTTTCTTT. Full variable domain (missing parts from reference TRBV9 and TRBJ1-1): DSGVTQTPKHLITATGQRVTLRCSPRSGDLSVYWYQQSLDQGLQFLIQYYNGEERAKGNILERFSAQQFPDLHSELNLSSLELGDSALYFCASSVGSGGGYTEAFFGQGTRLTVV.

The chain combines TRBV7-9 with TRBJ2-1; TRBD2 aligns across 11 bases. The CDR3 totals 14 residues. V trimming: 4 bases; J trimming: 5 bases; junction bases outside the gene matches: 1. Germline V gives CDR1 SEHNR, CDR2 FQNEAQ (reference sequence). CDR3 protein: CASSSTSGNNEQFF. CDR3 bases: TGTGCCAGCAGCTCGACTAGCGGGAACAATGAGCAGTTCTTC. Based on the CDR3 plus reference TRBV7-9 and TRBJ2-1, the full variable domain is DTGVSQNPRHKITKRGQNVTFRCDPISEHNRLYWYRQTLGQGPEFLTYFQNEAQLEKSRLLSDRFSAERPKGSFSTLEIQRTEQGDSAMYLCASSSTSGNNEQFFGPGTRLTVL.

The chain couples TRBV5-1 to TRBJ1-4, with TRBD1 matching over 10 bases. J lost 8 bases, V lost 4 bases, and 11 bases had no gene match. Germline V lookup: CDR1 SGHRS, CDR2 YFSETQ. The CDR3 is made up of 16 amino acids. CDR3 in amino acids: CASSAWYGTGVEKLFF. In nucleotides, the CDR3 is TGCGCCAGCAGCGCCTGGTACGGGACAGGGGTGGAAAAACTGTTTTTT.

The CDR3 protein is CASSGSLAGHEQYF. The DNA for the CDR3 is TGTGCCAGCAGTGGGTCACTAGCGGGGCACGAGCAGTACTTC. The V and J genes are TRBV25-1 and TRBJ2-7, with 10 bases aligning to TRBD2. This CDR3 comprises 14 residues. Trimming removed 4 bases from V and 5 bases from J; junction bases left unmatched: 5. Germline CDR1 MGHDK, CDR2 SYGVNS.

A remark on this clone: This likely comes from a read error, as the CDR3 has no conserved phenylalanine or tryptophan at its end. The gene calls are TRBV30 and TRBJ1-1; D gene uncertain. Germline values: CDR1 GTSNPN, CDR2 SVGIG (reference sequence). V shed 3 bases and J shed 10 bases, with 15 bases lying between them. This CDR3 contains 12 residues. The CDR3 region has the DNA TGTGCCTGGAGACTCTTGGGTCTAGCAGCTTTCGTT. Its translation: CAWRLLGLAAFV.

For the CDR3, the DNA is TGTGCCAGCAGCCCGGGACTAGCTTACGAGCAGTACTTC. It translates to CASSPGLAYEQYF. The chain joins TRBV27 to TRBJ2-7; 9 nucleotides match TRBD2. CDR3 length: 13 residues. J was trimmed by 4 bases and V by 6 bases; bases with no gene match: 4. The germline V gene has CDR1 MNHEY and CDR2 SMNVEV (reference sequence).

This clone came up once. The J gene is TRBJ2-3, the V gene TRBV28; no firm D call. V lost 2 bases and J 2 bases, leaving 8 bases between the germline ends. The CDR3 has 14 residues. CDR1 is MDHEN and CDR2 is SYDVKM in the germline V gene. In nucleotides, the CDR3 is TGTGCCAGCAGTTTAGCCGGGTTCACAGATACGCAGTATTTT. The encoded protein is CASSLAGFTDTQYF.